This TCR beta chain was observed in a study of shared clonotypes between healthy human individuals (dated by TCRdb to the early 2020s). At the level of the whole study: Three men and a couple of women, aged 18 to 49 years, made up the cohort. Per donor, leukapheresis produced somewhere between about 0.94 and 9 billion PBMCs. To increase sequencing depth and limit assay-specific biases, TCR repertoire library preparation and sequencing were carried out by different laboratories using diverse techniques. To estimate repertoire size and how much clonotype sharing occurs between individuals, the study deeply sequenced the blood TCR repertoires of five or six healthy adults. Per donor, three plates each were used for CD4 naive and CD4 memory, two for CD8 naive, and one for CD8 memory.

Comment on this clone: What antigen it recognizes has not been identified. No clone much larger than this one lies a single base away; base qualities are absent.

CD8 naive samples were obtained by positive selection for CCR7 among CD45RO-negative cells, yielding a CD45RA+CCR7+ population from which TemRA cells were excluded. The donors were healthy, HIV-negative adults with no recently reported acute infections or vaccinations. Every donor was a Caucasian adult residing in Nashville, Tennessee, USA. After blood collection by leukapheresis, PBMCs were isolated using Ficoll-Histopaque density gradient centrifugation and then cryopreserved in the vapor phase of liquid nitrogen. Purity and quantity of every magnetically sorted T cell population were checked by analytical flow cytometry. From each sorted fraction, genomic DNA was isolated and quantified by UV absorbance on a Nanodrop 2000c. From a lookup of the germline V gene, CDR1 and CDR2 are MDHEN and SYDVKM. The V and J ends are trimmed by 5 bases and 1 base, leaving 8 bases between them. The CDR3 contains 13 residues, cysteine and phenylalanine counted. The only DNA kept is the CDR3, 39 bases in frame from the first base.

The paper's findings and limits, for the study overall: Rarefaction of sorted-subset datasets indicated incomplete sequencing despite the large sequencing depth. Sharing across several donors was observed for around 4.8% of naive CD4, under 4% of naive CD8, 2% to 2.5% of memory CD4, and around 0.4% of memory CD8 clonotypes. The small number of donors limited the genetic and exposure-history diversity represented. Sampling was limited to blood, and TCR repertoires in tissue likely differ from TCR repertoires in blood. Clonotypes shared by all four sorted-subset donors showed higher generation probabilities than non-shared clonotypes. Naive subsets generally had larger estimated clonotype richness than memory subsets did. Pairwise subsampling indicated that sequencing depth was expected to affect the degree of clonotype sharing among donors.

TCR CDR3 regions were amplified from genomic DNA by multiplex PCR using the deep immunoSEQ assay. For each cell subset, the extracted genomic DNA was distributed evenly across all wells of several immunoSEQ 96-well plates, and each plate served as one replicate. For sorted subsets, each replicate PCR was loaded with 200 to 250 ng genomic DNA, equivalent to about 30,000 T cell genomes. Purified libraries were quantified with a Qubit 3.0 fluorometer, sized on a Bioanalyzer 2100, and re-quantified with the KAPA Library Quantification kit. Every immunoSEQ 96-well plate was sequenced on a dedicated single-read 150-cycle Illumina NextSeq 550 flow cell. In the authors' own workflow: Because the immunoSEQ output included only junctional sequences and no quality scores, the filtering could not be the same as the filtering used for full-length reads. Sequences were annotated with PyIR, a Python wrapper for IgBLAST v1.9, using IMGT germline references to assign V/J genes and CDR3. Reads with weak V/J assignments (E-value above 1e-6), missing CDR3, stop codons, out-of-frame junctions, or ambiguous translated residues were removed. V3J clonotypes were defined as sequences sharing the same inferred V gene, J gene, and CDR3 amino acid sequence. Percentage overlap between repertoires was calculated by dividing the number of shared unique clonotypes by the size of the smaller repertoire. Repertoire richness was assessed with RTK rarefaction, the Chao1 estimator, and Recon v2.1 estimates of unobserved clonotypes. Generation probabilities for all TCRbeta clonotypes obtained by the gDNA method from a handful of donors were computed using OLGA. TCRdb retrieved this table from immuneACCESS and kept in-frame rearrangements only. Not all clones are present; in checked studies, unresolved V genes account for under half, and no reason is known for the remainder. Clone size and V and J calls were adopted from that table, with D and trimming inferred from the DNA. The sample includes millions of clones, with roughly 91% observed a single time. The ten top clones hold roughly 1.7% of the sample.

The sequence was collected from a man between 18 and 35 years old in good health. Some clones in this sample may be carry-over from other donors' samples. The sequenced material came from naive CD8+ T cells from PBMCs. What this sample's cell subset or site label stands for: CD45RA+CCR7+. The chain employs TRBV28 and TRBJ1-1, with an unclear D gene assignment. The nucleotides are TGTGCCAGCAGTGTTCAGAGGAACACTGAAGCTTTCTTT. Protein translation: CASSVQRNTEAFF. With all but the CDR3 taken from the reference TRBV28 and TRBJ1-1 genes, the full variable domain is: DVKVTQSSRYLVKRTGEKVFLECVQDMDHENMFWYRQDPGLGLRLIYFSYDVKMKEKGDIPEGYSVSREKKERFSLILESASTNQTSMYLCASSVQRNTEAFFGQGTRLTVV.